This is a list of T cell receptor beta chains from one sample in a study of blood T cell repertoires in COVID-19. The assay was immunoSEQ multiplex PCR, and TCRdb's table has in-frame clones only and misses some. This sample has 45,000 to 55,000 clones; roughly 88% occur once, and the top ten carry 20% to 25%. Sequenced sample: peripheral blood. The source is a woman older than 75 with acute or convalescent COVID-19. The CDR3 runs from the conserved cysteine through the conserved F or W. Fields, in order: V gene, clone size, D gene, CDR3 protein. D genes are given only for firm matches. Where a row states a size, it is once, few, many or the class of an expanded clone; other rows omit it.

TRBV5-1	few	TRBD1	CASSQGTGIYNSPLHF
TRBV5-1	-	TRBD2	CASRGLAAETQYF
TRBV19	-	TRBD1	CASSIVGQGAETQYF
TRBV5-1	once	TRBD1	CASSGTGNTDTQYF
TRBV4-2	-	-	CASSQADGLLTYNEQFF
TRBV7-9	-	TRBD2	CASSPAGPSYEQYF
TRBV7-3	-	TRBD2	CASSLTSGGYNEQFF
TRBV6-6	-	TRBD2	CASSTLAGGSTGELFF
TRBV11-2	medium-sized	TRBD1	CASSPTGAWNYGYTF
TRBV5-1	-	TRBD1	CASTGQGVNTEAFF
TRBV28	-	TRBD2	CASSLRLAGGSYEQYF
TRBV13	-	-	CASSLGTTAQNTEAFF
TRBV11-2	once	-	CASSFVEEGTEAFF
TRBV5-1	-	TRBD1	CASSFGGTGGEGYTF
TRBV5-1	-	-	CASSLFSGANTGELFF
TRBV2	-	-	CASSAGPGANVLTF
TRBV7-8	few	-	CASSLRESWMPQHF
TRBV2	-	TRBD1	CASRTGQGAGYGYTF
TRBV11-3	-	-	CASSLGAESFYEQYF
TRBV25-1	-	-	CASSESPGGYTF
TRBV6-1	few	TRBD1	CASSEQGDSPLHF
TRBV9	-	-	CASSPSLYDTEAFF